This record looks at one T cell receptor beta chain sequence and its context. Its antigen is as yet unknown. Repertoires were generated with immunoSEQ multiplex PCR, while TCRdb's copy carries only in-frame clones and drops some. Seen here are 64,000 or so clones, approximately 94% observed once, and the top ten hold about 8%. The data are from a study of PD-1 blockade in classical Hodgkin lymphoma. Study-wide results and limits: Only CD4+ TCR diversity, not CD8+, had risen significantly by C4D1.

The CDR3 totals 15 residues. V gave up 6 bases and J gave up 13 bases; unmatched junction bases: 17. Germline-derived CDR1 and CDR2 are KGHSH and LQKENI. Noted time point: cycle 4 day 1 (C4D1), after less than 7 weeks of nivolumab. Each patient's relapse followed autologous stem cell transplantation, and brentuximab vedotin exposure varied. Sequenced here: peripheral blood mononuclear cells (PBMCs), sampled before the fourth cycle of nivolumab. This receptor was obtained from a human donor with classical Hodgkin lymphoma. J is TRBJ2-1 and V is TRBV18; 8 bases map to TRBD1. CDR3 nucleotides: TGTGCCAGCTCGGCGGGACAGGCCCCAGCTAATGGTCAGTTCTTC. This gives the protein CASSAGQAPANGQFF.